Only a few counts were recorded for the clone carrying this T cell receptor beta chain. One end of the junction is discordant with germline, which a read error may explain. The data were obtained in a study of T cells in Graves' hyperthyroidism and ophthalmopathy. Authors of the study amplified TCR beta CDR3 regions from RNA transcripts. The HTBI primer set drove a first-round RT-PCR of the TCR CDR3. TCRdb re-analysed the multiplex PCR reads in MiXCR, keeping a single row per CDR3 protein. The repertoire holds more than 450,000 distinct CDR3 sequences, 15% to 20% seen once, with over 45% in the top ten. This CDR3 comprises 16 residues. The germline V gene encodes CDR1 MNHNS and CDR2 SASEGT. Patients with ophthalmopathy all had a Clinical Activity Score of at least 3, a NOSPECS grade of at least 4 and duration under 3 months. Uncontrolled infections, other autoimmune diseases, pregnancy or lactation led to exclusion of patients. Together with thyroid ultrasound, orbital computed tomography, serum thyroxine and TRAb, clinical symptoms were used for diagnoses.

Input material: blood. This chain connects TRBV6-1 to TRBJ1-2; D gene ambiguous. The receptor was isolated from a man aged 35-49 years with Graves' ophthalmopathy. As DNA, the CDR3 is TGTGCCAGCAGCGAAGACCTGTTTCTAGCTAACTATGGCTACACCTTC. Its translation: CASSEDLFLANYGYTF.